Listed below are T cell receptor beta chains from one sample, sequenced in a study of graft-versus-host responses after intestinal transplantation. Generated by immunoSEQ multiplex PCR, the TCRdb table keeps only in-frame clones and is missing some. The sample shows roughly 50,000 clones, 80% to 95% of them seen only once. These receptors have no known antigen. The input for sequencing was unstimulated CD4+ T cells sorted from spleen or lymph node cells, taken before transplant. These receptors came from a human donor who was the organ donor for an intestinal transplant. CDR3s include the opening cysteine and the closing phenylalanine or tryptophan. Each record gives: CDR3 protein, CDR3 DNA, V gene, clone size, D gene, J gene. D genes are given only for firm matches. Only part of the rows carry a size: once, few, many, or a class if the clone is expanded.

CDR3 protein: CASSVMGAAQETQYF; CDR3 DNA: TGTGCCAGCAGCGTGATGGGCGCGGCCCAAGAGACCCAGTACTTC; V gene: TRBV28; clone size: once; D gene: -; J gene: TRBJ2-5
CDR3 protein: CASSGGQLTEAFF; CDR3 DNA: TGTGCCAGCAGTGGGGGACAGTTGACTGAAGCTTTCTTT; V gene: TRBV2; clone size: -; D gene: TRBD1; J gene: TRBJ1-1
CDR3 protein: CASSPSYEQYF; CDR3 DNA: TGTGCCAGCAGTCCCTCCTACGAGCAGTACTTC; V gene: TRBV2; clone size: few; D gene: -; J gene: TRBJ2-7
CDR3 protein: CASRIAGGPQETQYF; CDR3 DNA: TGTGCCAGCAGGATAGCGGGAGGGCCCCAAGAGACCCAGTACTTC; V gene: TRBV28; clone size: -; D gene: TRBD2; J gene: TRBJ2-5
CDR3 protein: CASSLRGERTEAFF; CDR3 DNA: TGCGCCAGCAGCCTGAGGGGGGAGAGGACTGAAGCTTTCTTT; V gene: TRBV5-1; clone size: -; D gene: -; J gene: TRBJ1-1
CDR3 protein: CASSQGGSYNEQFF; CDR3 DNA: TGCGCCAGCAGCCAGGGGGGGTCCTACAATGAGCAGTTCTTC; V gene: TRBV4-1; clone size: -; D gene: TRBD2; J gene: TRBJ2-1
CDR3 protein: CASSFVLGRAKGEQFF; CDR3 DNA: TGTGCCAGCAGTTTCGTATTGGGGCGCGCAAAGGGTGAGCAGTTCTTC; V gene: TRBV28; clone size: once; D gene: -; J gene: TRBJ2-1
CDR3 protein: CARSSPGRKNTGELFF; CDR3 DNA: TGTGCCAGAAGCTCCCCCGGGCGGAAGAACACCGGGGAGCTGTTTTTT; V gene: TRBV5-3; clone size: -; D gene: -; J gene: TRBJ2-2
CDR3 protein: CATTPGQGIYEQYF; CDR3 DNA: TGTGCCACTACCCCGGGACAGGGGATCTACGAGCAGTACTTC; V gene: TRBV10-3; clone size: -; D gene: TRBD1; J gene: TRBJ2-7
CDR3 protein: CAWSVGLAGGKETQYF; CDR3 DNA: TGTGCCTGGAGTGTGGGACTAGCGGGAGGGAAGGAGACCCAGTACTTC; V gene: TRBV30; clone size: -; D gene: TRBD2; J gene: TRBJ2-5
CDR3 protein: CASSFLGAKLNTGELFF; CDR3 DNA: TGCGCCAGCAGCTTTTTGGGGGCAAAACTGAACACCGGGGAGCTGTTTTTT; V gene: TRBV5-1; clone size: -; D gene: -; J gene: TRBJ2-2
CDR3 protein: CASSLMGDEQFF; CDR3 DNA: TGCGCCAGCAGCTTGATGGGTGATGAGCAGTTCTTC; V gene: TRBV5-1; clone size: -; D gene: -; J gene: TRBJ2-1
CDR3 protein: CATSETLAGGGSDTQYF; CDR3 DNA: TGTGCCACCAGCGAGACCCTAGCGGGAGGTGGTTCAGATACGCAGTATTTT; V gene: TRBV15; clone size: -; D gene: TRBD2; J gene: TRBJ2-3
CDR3 protein: CASSLGFNTEAFF; CDR3 DNA: TGTGCCAGCAGCTTAGGTTTCAACACTGAAGCTTTCTTT; V gene: TRBV7-9; clone size: -; D gene: -; J gene: TRBJ1-1
CDR3 protein: CASSKAREGNTIYF; CDR3 DNA: TGTGCCAGCAGCAAAGCCAGGGAGGGAAACACCATATATTTT; V gene: TRBV21-1; clone size: few; D gene: -; J gene: TRBJ1-3
CDR3 protein: CASIPSGRDTDTQYF; CDR3 DNA: TGCGCCAGCATTCCTAGCGGGAGGGACACAGATACGCAGTATTTT; V gene: TRBV4-3; clone size: -; D gene: TRBD2; J gene: TRBJ2-3